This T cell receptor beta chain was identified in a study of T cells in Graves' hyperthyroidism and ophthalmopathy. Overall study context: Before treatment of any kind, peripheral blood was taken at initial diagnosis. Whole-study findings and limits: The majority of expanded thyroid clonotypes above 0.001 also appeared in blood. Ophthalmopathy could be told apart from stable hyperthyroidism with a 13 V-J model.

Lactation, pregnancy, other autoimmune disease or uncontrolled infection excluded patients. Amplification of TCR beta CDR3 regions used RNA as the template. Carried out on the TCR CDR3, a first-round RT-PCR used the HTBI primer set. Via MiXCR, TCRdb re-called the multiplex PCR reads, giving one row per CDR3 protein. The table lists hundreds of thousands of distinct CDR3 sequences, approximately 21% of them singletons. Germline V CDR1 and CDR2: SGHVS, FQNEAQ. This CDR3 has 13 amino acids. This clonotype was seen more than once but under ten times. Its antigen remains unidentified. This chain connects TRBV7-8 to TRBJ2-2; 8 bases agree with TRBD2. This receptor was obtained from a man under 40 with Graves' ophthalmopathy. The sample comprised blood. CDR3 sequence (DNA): TGTGCTTCGGGGGGGGGTCGGACCGGGGAGCTGTTTTTT. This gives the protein CASGGGRTGELFF.